This T cell receptor (beta chain) was observed in a study of circulating tumor DNA in untreated peripheral T-cell lymphoma. Broader study findings: Tumor-specific clonotypes were found in around three quarters of patients.

Libraries were prepared by immunoSEQ multiplex PCR; TCRdb keeps only in-frame clonotypes and omits some of them. The sample holds about 10,000 clones, around 74% seen once. Germline lookup yields CDR1 MNHGY and CDR2 SAAAGT. Trimming pared 6 bases from V and 3 bases from J, leaving 9 bases between. This CDR3 region has 13 residues. This clone appeared a few times. Antigen: not known. Tumor tissue was collected at baseline, before treatment began. The receptor's source is a human donor with peripheral T-cell lymphoma. The chain combines TRBV6-8 with TRBJ1-5, with no clear D. Material for sequencing was tumor tissue. As DNA, the CDR3 is TGTGCCAGCAGGCCGGCAGTCAATCAGCCCCAGCATTTT. Residues: CASRPAVNQPQHF.